The present entry profiles one T cell receptor (beta chain) with its context. Its antigen is unidentified. The method was immunoSEQ multiplex PCR; TCRdb's version includes in-frame clones alone and lacks a portion of them. The table records approximately 88,000 clones, approximately 96% of them present only once. CDR3 length: 14 residues. V trimming: 6 bases; J trimming: 3 bases; junction bases outside the gene matches: 5. Germline V gives CDR1 MNHEY, CDR2 SVGAGI. The source of the sample is a study of cytomegalovirus exposure and HLA in healthy donors. Study findings and constraints: Most TCR sequences proved rare, with some public TCRs found in many donors. The study designated 160 or so TCR beta chains cytomegalovirus-associated.

The donors were in the roughly 120-subject validation cohort, distinct from the 666-subject first cohort. The sequenced material came from PBMCs. The receptor's source is a woman between 18 and 29 years old in good health and CMV-seronegative. This sequence joins TRBV6-5 and TRBJ1-5, with 7 bases matching TRBD1. The CDR3, as DNA: TGTGCCAGCAGGTACAGGGGTTCCAATCAGCCCCAGCATTTT. Amino acids: CASRYRGSNQPQHF.